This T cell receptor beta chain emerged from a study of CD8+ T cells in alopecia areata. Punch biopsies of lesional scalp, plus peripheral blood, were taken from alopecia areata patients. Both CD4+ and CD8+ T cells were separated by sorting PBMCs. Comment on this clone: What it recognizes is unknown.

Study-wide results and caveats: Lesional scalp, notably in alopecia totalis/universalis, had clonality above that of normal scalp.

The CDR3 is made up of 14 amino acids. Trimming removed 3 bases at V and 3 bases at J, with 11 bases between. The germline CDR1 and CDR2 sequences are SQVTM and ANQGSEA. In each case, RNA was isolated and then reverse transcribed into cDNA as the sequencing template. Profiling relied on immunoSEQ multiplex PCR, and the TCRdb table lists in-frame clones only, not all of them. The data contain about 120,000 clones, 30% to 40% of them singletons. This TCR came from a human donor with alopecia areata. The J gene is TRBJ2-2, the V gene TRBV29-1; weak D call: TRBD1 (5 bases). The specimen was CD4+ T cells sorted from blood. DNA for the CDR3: TGCAGCGTTGACAACCAGGGTCACACCGGGGAGCTGTTTTTT. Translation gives CSVDNQGHTGELFF.